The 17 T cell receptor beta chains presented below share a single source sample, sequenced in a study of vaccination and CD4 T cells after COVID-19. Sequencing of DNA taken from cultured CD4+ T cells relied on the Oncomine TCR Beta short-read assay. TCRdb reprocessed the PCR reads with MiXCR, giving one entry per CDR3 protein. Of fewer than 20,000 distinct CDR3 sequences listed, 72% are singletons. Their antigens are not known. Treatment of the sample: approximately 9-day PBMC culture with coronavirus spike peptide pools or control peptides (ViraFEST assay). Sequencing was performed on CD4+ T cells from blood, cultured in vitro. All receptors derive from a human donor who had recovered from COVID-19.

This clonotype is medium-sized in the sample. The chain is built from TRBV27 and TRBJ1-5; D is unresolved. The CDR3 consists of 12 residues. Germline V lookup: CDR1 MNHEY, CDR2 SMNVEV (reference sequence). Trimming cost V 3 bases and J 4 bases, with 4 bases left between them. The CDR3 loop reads CASSFLNQPQHF. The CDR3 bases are TGTGCCAGCAGTTTCCTTAATCAGCCCCAGCATTTT.

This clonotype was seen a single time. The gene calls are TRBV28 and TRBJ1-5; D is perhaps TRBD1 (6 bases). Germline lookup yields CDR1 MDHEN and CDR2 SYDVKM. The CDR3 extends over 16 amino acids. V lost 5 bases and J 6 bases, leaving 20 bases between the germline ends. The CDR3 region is CASSPVWGAAGQPQHF. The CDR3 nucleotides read TGTGCCAGCAGTCCCGTTTGGGGGGCCGCCGGTCAGCCCCAGCATTTT.

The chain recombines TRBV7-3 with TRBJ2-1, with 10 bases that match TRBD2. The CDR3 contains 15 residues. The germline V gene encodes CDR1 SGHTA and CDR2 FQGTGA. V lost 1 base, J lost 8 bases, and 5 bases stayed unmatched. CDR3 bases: TGTGCCAGCAGCTTAAGGCTAGCGGGAGTCGATGAGCAGTTCTTC. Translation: CASSLRLAGVDEQFF.

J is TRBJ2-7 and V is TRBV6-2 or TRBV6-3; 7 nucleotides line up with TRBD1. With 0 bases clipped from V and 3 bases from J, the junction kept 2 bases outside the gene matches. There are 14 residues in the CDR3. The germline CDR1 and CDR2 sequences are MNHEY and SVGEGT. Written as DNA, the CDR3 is TGTGCCAGCAGTTACTCGGGACAGATCTACGAGCAGTACTTC. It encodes CASSYSGQIYEQYF.

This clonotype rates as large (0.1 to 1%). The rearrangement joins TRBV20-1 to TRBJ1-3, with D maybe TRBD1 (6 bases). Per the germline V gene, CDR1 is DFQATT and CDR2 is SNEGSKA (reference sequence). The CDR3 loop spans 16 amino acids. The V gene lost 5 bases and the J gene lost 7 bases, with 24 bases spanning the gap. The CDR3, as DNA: TGCAGTGCTTCTGACTCCAGGGGCGGACTCTTGAACACCATATATTTT. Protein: CSASDSRGGLLNTIYF.

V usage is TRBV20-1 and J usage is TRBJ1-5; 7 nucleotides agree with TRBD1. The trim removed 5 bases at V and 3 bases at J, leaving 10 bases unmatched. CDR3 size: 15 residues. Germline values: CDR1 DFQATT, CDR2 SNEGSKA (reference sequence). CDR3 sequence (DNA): TGCAGTGCTGGGCATCGACAGGGTAACAATCAGCCCCAGCATTTT. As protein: CSAGHRQGNNQPQHF.

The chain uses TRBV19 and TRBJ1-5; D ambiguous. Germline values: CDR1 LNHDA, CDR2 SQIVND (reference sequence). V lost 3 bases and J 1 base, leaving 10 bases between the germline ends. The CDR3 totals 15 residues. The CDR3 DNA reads TGTGCCAGTAGTATTATCCTAGTGAGCAATCAGCCCCAGCATTTT. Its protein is CASSIILVSNQPQHF.

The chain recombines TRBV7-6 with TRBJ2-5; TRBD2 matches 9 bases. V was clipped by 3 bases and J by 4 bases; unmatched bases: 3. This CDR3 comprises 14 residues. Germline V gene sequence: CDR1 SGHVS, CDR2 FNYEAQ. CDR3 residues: CASSFAGGGETQYF. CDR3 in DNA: TGTGCCAGCAGCTTCGCGGGAGGGGGAGAGACCCAGTACTTC.

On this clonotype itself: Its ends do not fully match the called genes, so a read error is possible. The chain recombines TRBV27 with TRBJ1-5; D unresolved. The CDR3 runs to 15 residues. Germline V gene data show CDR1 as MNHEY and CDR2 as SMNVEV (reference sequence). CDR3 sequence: CTSSLSGLSNQPQHF. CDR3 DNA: TGTACCAGCAGTTTATCCGGGTTAAGCAATCAGCCCCAGCATTTT.

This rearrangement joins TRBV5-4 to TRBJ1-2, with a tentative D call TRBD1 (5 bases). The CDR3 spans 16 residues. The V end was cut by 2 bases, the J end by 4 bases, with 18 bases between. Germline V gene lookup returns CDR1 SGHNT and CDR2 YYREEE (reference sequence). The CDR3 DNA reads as TGTGCCAGCAGCTTCCCGTCTGGGGACCAAGGCTATGGCTACACCTTC. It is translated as CASSFPSGDQGYGYTF.

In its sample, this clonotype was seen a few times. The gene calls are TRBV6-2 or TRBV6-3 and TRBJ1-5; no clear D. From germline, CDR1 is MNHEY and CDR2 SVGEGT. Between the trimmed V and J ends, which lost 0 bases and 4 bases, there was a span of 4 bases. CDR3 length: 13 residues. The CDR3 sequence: CASSYSRNQPQHF. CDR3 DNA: TGTGCCAGCAGTTACTCGAGGAATCAGCCCCAGCATTTT.

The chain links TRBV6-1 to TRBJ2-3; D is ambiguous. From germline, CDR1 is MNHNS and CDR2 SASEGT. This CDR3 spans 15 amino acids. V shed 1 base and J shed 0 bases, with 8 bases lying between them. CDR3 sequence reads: CASSEGGYSTDTQYF. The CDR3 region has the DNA TGTGCCAGCAGTGAAGGGGGATATAGCACAGATACGCAGTATTTT.

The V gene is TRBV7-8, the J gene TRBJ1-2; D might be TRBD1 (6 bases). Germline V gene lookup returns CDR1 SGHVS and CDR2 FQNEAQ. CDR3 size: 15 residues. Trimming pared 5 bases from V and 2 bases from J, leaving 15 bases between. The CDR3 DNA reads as TGTGCCAGCAGCGCTCCGGGGGGCCTGAACTATGGCTACACCTTC. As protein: CASSAPGGLNYGYTF. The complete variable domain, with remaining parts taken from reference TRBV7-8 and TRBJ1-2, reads GAGVSQSPRYKVAKRGQDVALRCDPISGHVSLFWYQQALGQGPEFLTYFQNEAQLDKSGLPSDRFFAERPEGSVSTLKIQRTQQEDSAVYLCASSAPGGLNYGYTFGSGTRLTVV.

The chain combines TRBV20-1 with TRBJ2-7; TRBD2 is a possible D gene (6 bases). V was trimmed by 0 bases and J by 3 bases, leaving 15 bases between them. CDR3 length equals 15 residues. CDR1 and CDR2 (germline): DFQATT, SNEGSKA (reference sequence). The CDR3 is CSARDLPAGIYEQYF. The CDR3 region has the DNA TGCAGTGCTAGAGATTTGCCGGCGGGGATCTACGAGCAGTACTTC.

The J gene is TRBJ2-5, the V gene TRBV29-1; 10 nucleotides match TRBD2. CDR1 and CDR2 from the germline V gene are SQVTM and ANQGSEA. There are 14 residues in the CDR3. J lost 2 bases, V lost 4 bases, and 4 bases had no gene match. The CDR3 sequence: CSVGLAGGQETQYF. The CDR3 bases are TGCAGCGTTGGATTAGCGGGAGGTCAAGAGACCCAGTACTTC.

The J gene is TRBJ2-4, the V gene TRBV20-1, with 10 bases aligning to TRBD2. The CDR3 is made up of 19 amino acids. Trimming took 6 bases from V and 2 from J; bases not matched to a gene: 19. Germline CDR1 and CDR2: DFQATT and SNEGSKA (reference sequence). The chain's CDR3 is CSADPGGAGGRFTKNIQYF. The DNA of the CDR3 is TGCAGTGCCGACCCTGGGGGAGCGGGAGGGCGGTTCACCAAAAACATTCAGTACTTC.

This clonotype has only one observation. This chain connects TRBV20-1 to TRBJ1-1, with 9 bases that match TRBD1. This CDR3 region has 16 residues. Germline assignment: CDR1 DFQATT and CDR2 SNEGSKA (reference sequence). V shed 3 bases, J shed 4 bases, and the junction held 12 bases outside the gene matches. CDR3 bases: TGCAGTGCTAGGGGACAGGGTTCCGAGGTCGGCACTGAAGCTTTCTTT. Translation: CSARGQGSEVGTEAFF.